This T cell receptor (beta chain) was sequenced for a study of shared clonotypes between healthy human individuals. Study results and caveats: The study's rarefaction showed incomplete sorted-subset sequencing despite large depth. Naive subsets generally had larger estimated richness than memory subsets.

Trimming pared 4 bases from V and 4 bases from J, leaving 9 bases between. There are 12 residues in the CDR3. Germline V gene sequence: CDR1 SGHTS, CDR2 YDEGEE. Several immunoSEQ plates held equal portions of the genomic DNA taken from each subset. The sorted-subset replicate PCRs were given 200 ng DNA, which is 27,000 or so T cell genomes. Only in-frame clones appear in the TCRdb table, and some are missing; sequencing was by immunoSEQ multiplex PCR. The sample has 1 million to 1.2 million clones, 60% to 85% seen once; the top ten hold about 0.94%. Comments on this clone: Its antigen is currently unknown.

This sequence was found in a man between 18 and 35 years old in good health. Some clones in this sample may be carry-over from other donors' samples. The chain links TRBV5-8 to TRBJ2-7; the D gene is possibly TRBD2 (5 bases). The sample taken for sequencing was memory CD4+ T cells from PBMCs. The subset denotes: CD45RA-negative fraction. CDR3 sequence: CASSQRGYEQYF. CDR3 nucleotide sequence: TGTGCCAGCAGCCAACGGGGATACGAGCAGTACTTC.